These T cell receptor beta chains were read from a single sample in a study of shared clonotypes between healthy human individuals. Assay used: immunoSEQ multiplex PCR; TCRdb lists only in-frame clones, some missing. The table has 2 million to 2.5 million clones, about 95% seen once. The sequenced sample was naive CD4+ T cells sorted from blood. Receptors originate from a man aged 18-30 years in good health. Each CDR3 is given with its conserved first and last residue. D genes are given only for firm matches. Clone size appears in some rows only: once, few, many, or a class for an expanded clone.

j_call d_call clone_size cdr3_length v_call cdr3_aa cdr3_nt
TRBJ2-1 TRBD2 - 15 TRBV5-1 CASSLGLAEYNEQFF TGCGCCAGCAGCTTAGGGCTAGCGGAATACAATGAGCAGTTCTTC
TRBJ2-1 TRBD2 - 16 TRBV13 CASSSPTSGDYNEQFF TGTGCCAGCAGCTCCCCGACTAGCGGGGATTACAATGAGCAGTTCTTC
TRBJ1-4 - - 15 TRBV9 CASSRDAATNEKLFF TGTGCCAGCAGCCGGGATGCGGCAACTAATGAAAAACTGTTTTTT
TRBJ2-7 - - 16 TRBV6-1 CAISDDFGTSLNEQYF TGTGCCATCAGTGACGATTTCGGGACTTCGCTCAACGAGCAGTACTTC
TRBJ2-7 - once 14 TRBV5-1 CASTNDRSSYEQYF TGCGCCAGCACCAACGACAGGAGCTCCTACGAGCAGTACTTC
TRBJ2-7 - - 12 TRBV7-2 CASSLSSYEQYF TGTGCCAGCAGCCTAAGCTCCTACGAGCAGTACTTC
TRBJ1-1 - - 12 TRBV7-7 CASSPLEGGAFF TGTGCTAGCAGCCCCTTAGAGGGGGGGGCTTTCTTT
TRBJ2-7 - - 11 TRBV20-1 CSARGVTEQYF TGCAGTGCTAGAGGGGTGACCGAGCAGTACTTC
TRBJ2-5 - - 15 TRBV5-1 CASSLVAQPQETQYF TGCGCCAGCAGCTTGGTGGCACAGCCCCAAGAGACCCAGTACTTC
TRBJ2-3 - - 12 TRBV5-1 CASSLGVDTQYF TGCGCCAGCAGCTTGGGGGTGGATACGCAGTATTTT
TRBJ1-6 - - 15 TRBV2 CASSRESSYNSPLHF TGTGCCAGCAGCAGGGAGAGCTCCTATAATTCACCCCTCCACTTT